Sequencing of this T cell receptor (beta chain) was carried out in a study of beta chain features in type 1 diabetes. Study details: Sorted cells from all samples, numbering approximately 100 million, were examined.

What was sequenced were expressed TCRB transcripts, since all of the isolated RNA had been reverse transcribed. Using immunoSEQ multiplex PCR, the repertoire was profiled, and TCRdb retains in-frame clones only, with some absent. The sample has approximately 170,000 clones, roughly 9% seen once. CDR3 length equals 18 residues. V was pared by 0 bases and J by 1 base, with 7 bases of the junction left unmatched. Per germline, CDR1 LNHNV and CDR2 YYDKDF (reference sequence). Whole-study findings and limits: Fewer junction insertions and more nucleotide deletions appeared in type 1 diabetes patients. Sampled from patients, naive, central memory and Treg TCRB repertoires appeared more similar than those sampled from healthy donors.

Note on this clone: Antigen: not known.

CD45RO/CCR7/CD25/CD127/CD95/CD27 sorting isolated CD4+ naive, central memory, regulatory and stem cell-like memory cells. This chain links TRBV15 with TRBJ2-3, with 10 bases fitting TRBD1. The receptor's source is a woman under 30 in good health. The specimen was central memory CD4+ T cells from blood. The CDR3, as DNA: TGTGCCACCAGCAGAGATTTTACCGGGACAGGGGGCACAGATACGCAGTATTTT. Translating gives CATSRDFTGTGGTDTQYF.